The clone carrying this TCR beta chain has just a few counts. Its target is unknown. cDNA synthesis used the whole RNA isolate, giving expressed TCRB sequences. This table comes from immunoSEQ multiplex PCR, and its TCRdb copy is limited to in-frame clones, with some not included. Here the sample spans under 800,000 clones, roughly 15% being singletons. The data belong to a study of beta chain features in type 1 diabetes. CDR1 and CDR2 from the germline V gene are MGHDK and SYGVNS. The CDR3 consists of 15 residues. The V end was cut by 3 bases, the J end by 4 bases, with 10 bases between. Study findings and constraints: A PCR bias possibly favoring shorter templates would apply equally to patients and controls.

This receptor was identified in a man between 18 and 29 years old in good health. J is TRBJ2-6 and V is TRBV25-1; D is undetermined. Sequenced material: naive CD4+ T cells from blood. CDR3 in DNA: TGTGCCAGCAGTGACGGGCTCACAGGGGCCAACGTCCTGACTTTC. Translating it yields CASSDGLTGANVLTF.